This section outlines one T cell receptor beta chain sequence together with its context. Antigen: not known. As handled by the study authors: Quality scores were absent from the junction-only immunoSEQ sequences, so filtering differed. Some clones are missing from TCRdb's copy, which holds only in-frame ones; the method was immunoSEQ multiplex PCR. D and trimming were read from the DNA, whereas the V and J calls and clone size are those reported in that table. The sample has about 1,800,000 clones; approximately 95% are singletons. Selected positively for CCR7 and CD45RO-negative, naive CD8 cells excluded terminally differentiated effector memory CD45RA+ cells. These data originate in a study of shared clonotypes between healthy human individuals. Study results and caveats: Sample collection involved blood only; tissue repertoires are likely different. Rarefaction indicated that sorted-subset sequencing remained incomplete although depth was large.

Trimming removed 4 bases from V and 6 bases from J; junction bases left unmatched: 7. Germline assignment: CDR1 MGHRA and CDR2 YSYEKL. The CDR3 contains 15 residues. The sequence was collected from a man between 18 and 35 years old in good health. The chain is built from TRBV4-1 and TRBJ2-2; 8 bases are a match to TRBD1. Material: naive CD8+ T cells sorted from blood. The DNA for the CDR3 is TGCGCCAGCAGCCCTCGACAGGGGATGCCCGGGGAGCTGTTTTTT. Protein: CASSPRQGMPGELFF.